What follows are 25 T cell receptor beta chains derived from one specimen sequenced in a study of T-cell reconstitution after alpha-beta-depleted transplantation in children. Preparing the TCRbeta library involved the use of unique molecular identifiers. TCRdb used MiXCR to reprocess the PCR reads, holding one entry per CDR3 protein. Counted here are around 300,000 distinct CDR3 sequences, roughly 21% occurring once; the ten biggest clones make up approximately 11%. This specimen was PBMCs, mostly from graft donor cells, taken 180 days after TCRalphabeta/CD19-depleted stem cell transplant. The source is a male patient between 5 and 17 years old who had a stem cell transplant for acute lymphoblastic leukemia, so the T cells may come from the graft donor.

This chain uses TRBV5-1 with TRBJ2-7; D may be TRBD2 (6 bases). Germline V lookup: CDR1 SGHRS, CDR2 YFSETQ. This CDR3 contains 14 residues. Trimming removed 3 bases from V and 3 bases from J, with 13 bases in between. CDR3 protein: CASSSGVSLYEQYF. The DNA for the CDR3 is TGCGCCAGCAGCTCGGGGGTCAGCCTCTACGAGCAGTACTTC.

The chain combines TRBV10-3 with TRBJ2-7; 13 positions match TRBD2. J lost 1 base, V lost 3 bases, and 18 bases had no gene match. The CDR3 extends over 21 amino acids. The germline V gene has CDR1 ENHRY and CDR2 SYGVKD. CDR3 bases: TGTGCCATCAGTGACGGAGTGACTTCGGGACTAGCGGGACGGGAATCCTACGAGCAGTACTTC. This sequence encodes CAISDGVTSGLAGRESYEQYF.

V usage is TRBV29-1 and J usage is TRBJ2-7, with 8 bases that match TRBD2. CDR1 and CDR2 (germline): SQVTM, ANQGSEA. V dropped 8 bases and J dropped 0; count of bases not matched to a gene: 12. The CDR3 is 15 amino acids. The CDR3 sequence is CSTADMSGGSYEQYF. In DNA form, the CDR3 reads TGCAGCACCGCGGATATGAGCGGGGGCTCCTACGAGCAGTACTTC.

This clonotype was counted between two and nine times. The chain employs TRBV6-4 and TRBJ2-1, with D perhaps matching TRBD1 or TRBD2 (6 bases each). Germline V CDR1 and CDR2: MRHNA, SNTAGT. This CDR3 region has 15 residues. The germline V and J ends were trimmed by 3 bases and 3 bases, with 12 bases remaining between them. The CDR3 sequence: CASSEGGYDYNEQFF. DNA of the CDR3: TGTGCCAGCAGTGAAGGGGGGTATGACTACAATGAGCAGTTCTTC.

The chain uses TRBV5-1 and TRBJ2-2; perhaps TRBD2 as D (6 bases). CDR3 length: 15 amino acids. Germline V CDR1 and CDR2: SGHRS, YFSETQ. V was clipped by 5 bases and J by 5 bases, with 16 bases between them. CDR3 in DNA: TGCGCCAGCAGGCCTGGGGAGGTCAGTACCGGGGAGCTGTTTTTT. This sequence encodes CASRPGEVSTGELFF.

This clonotype has a handful of counts. The chain couples TRBV9 to TRBJ2-7; 8 nucleotides align to TRBD1. The CDR3 loop spans 14 amino acids. V dropped 4 bases and J dropped 1; count of bases not matched to a gene: 4. The V gene's germline CDR1 is SGDLS and CDR2 YYNGEE. CDR3 loop: CASSSQGASYEQYF. The CDR3 nucleotides are TGTGCCAGCAGCTCTCAGGGGGCTTCCTACGAGCAGTACTTC.

The chain carries TRBV7-8 and TRBJ2-5; TRBD2 aligns across 7 bases. Per germline, CDR1 SGHVS and CDR2 FQNEAQ. The CDR3 is 14 amino acids. The trim removed 2 bases at V and 5 bases at J, leaving 5 bases unmatched. This CDR3 reads CASSLLGGWETQYF. CDR3 DNA sequence: TGTGCCAGCAGCTTACTGGGGGGGTGGGAGACCCAGTACTTC.

This clonotype was found a few times. The rearrangement uses TRBV4-2 and TRBJ2-3, with D possibly being TRBD1 or TRBD2 (7 bases each). V lost 0 bases to trimming and J lost 4 bases, with 14 bases between them. The CDR3 spans 16 residues. The V gene's germline CDR1 is LGHNA and CDR2 YNFKEQ. The CDR3 DNA is TGTGCCAGCAGCCAAGATTTGACAGGGAGGGCAGATACGCAGTATTTT. Translation gives CASSQDLTGRADTQYF.

This clonotype was seen only a few times. The chain links TRBV5-1 to TRBJ2-2; D ambiguous. CDR1 and CDR2 from the germline V gene are SGHRS and YFSETQ. Trimming cost V 7 bases and J 0 bases, with 10 bases left between them. CDR3 length: 14 amino acids. CDR3 in DNA: TGCGCCAGCCGGGTGGGATCGAACACCGGGGAGCTGTTTTTT. It is translated as CASRVGSNTGELFF.

This clonotype showed up just a few times. The gene calls are TRBV9 and TRBJ2-1; tentatively, D is TRBD2 (6 bases). Between the trimmed V and J ends, which lost 0 bases and 4 bases, there was a span of 11 bases. CDR1 is SGDLS and CDR2 is YYNGEE in the germline V gene. The CDR3 totals 15 residues. CDR3 sequence: CASSVETSPYNEQFF. In DNA form, the CDR3 reads TGTGCCAGCAGCGTAGAAACTAGCCCTTACAATGAGCAGTTCTTC.

This chain joins TRBV7-2 and TRBJ2-7; TRBD1 matches at 8 bases. Trimming removed 6 bases from V and 6 bases from J; junction bases left unmatched: 4. There are 12 residues in the CDR3. Per the germline V gene, CDR1 is SGHTA and CDR2 is FQGNSA. CDR3 nucleotides: TGTGCCAGCAGTGTCAGGGGGCGCGAGCAGTACTTC. Translation gives CASSVRGREQYF.

This clonotype showed up just once. This chain links TRBV12-2 with TRBJ1-4; the table assigns TRBD1, which was not confirmed against the DNA. TRBV12-2 is given as a pseudogene. The CDR3 length is 15 residues. The CDR3 sequence: CASRPPTAKRQKLFF. The CDR3 DNA is TGTGCAAGTCGCCCCCCGACAGCCAAACGTCAAAAACTGTTTTTT.

This clonotype was seen a handful of times. This rearrangement joins TRBV9 to TRBJ2-5; 10 nucleotides agree with TRBD2. Germline values: CDR1 SGDLS, CDR2 YYNGEE. Trimming removed 0 bases from V and 2 bases from J; junction bases left unmatched: 4. The CDR3 is 16 amino acids. CDR3: CASSVVTAGGQETQYF. In nucleotides, the CDR3 is TGTGCCAGCAGCGTAGTCACAGCGGGAGGGCAAGAGACCCAGTACTTC.

A few counts support this clonotype. This chain uses TRBV7-2 with TRBJ2-2; a possible D gene is TRBD1 (6 bases). In germline, CDR1 is SGHTA, CDR2 FQGNSA. This CDR3 spans 15 amino acids. The germline V and J ends were trimmed by 5 bases and 0 bases, with 10 bases remaining between them. As DNA, the CDR3 is TGTGCCAGCAGCCGGACAGCTTCGAACACCGGGGAGCTGTTTTTT. This sequence encodes CASSRTASNTGELFF.

The chain has TRBV7-2 and TRBJ1-1; D possibly corresponds to TRBD1 (6 bases). Germline lookup yields CDR1 SGHTA and CDR2 FQGNSA. Trimming removed 1 base at V and 5 bases at J, with 14 bases between. The CDR3 runs to 15 residues. The CDR3 region has the DNA TGTGCCAGCAGCTTAGGACCACAGGGTTGGACTGAAGCTTTCTTT. Protein product: CASSLGPQGWTEAFF.

The chain is built from TRBV28 and TRBJ1-2; no firm D call. Germline assignment: CDR1 MDHEN and CDR2 SYDVKM. This CDR3 spans 14 amino acids. V shed 6 bases and J shed 0 bases, with 11 bases lying between them. The CDR3, as DNA: TGTGCCAGCAGCCTTTACACCTCTAACTATGGCTACACCTTC. This translates into CASSLYTSNYGYTF.

This clonotype appeared a single time. This chain links TRBV2 with TRBJ2-7, with 14 positions matching TRBD2. Germline loops: CDR1 SNHLY, CDR2 FYNNEI. Losses at the gene ends were 10 bases for V and 1 base for J; bases not matched to a gene: 18. This CDR3 comprises 19 residues. The CDR3 sequence: CAICRGLAGVSRESYEQYF. The CDR3 DNA is TGTGCCATCTGCCGGGGACTAGCGGGAGTATCAAGGGAATCCTACGAGCAGTACTTC.

The rearrangement links TRBV5-1 to TRBJ1-5, with 9 bases matching TRBD1. There are 15 residues in the CDR3. Unmatched junction bases numbered 5, after V lost 4 bases and J lost 3 bases. Looked up from germline, CDR1 is SGHRS and CDR2 is YFSETQ. The DNA for the CDR3 is TGCGCCAGCAGCGCGGGACAGGGTCCCAATCAGCCCCAGCATTTT. This encodes CASSAGQGPNQPQHF. Together with reference TRBV5-1 and TRBJ1-5, the CDR3 gives the full variable domain: KAGVTQTPRYLIKTRGQQVTLSCSPISGHRSVSWYQQTPGQGLQFLFEYFSETQRNKGNFPGRFSGRQFSNSRSEMNVSTLELGDSALYLCASSAGQGPNQPQHFGDGTRLSIL.

In its sample, this clonotype was seen a few times. This chain connects TRBV7-3 to TRBJ2-3, with a weak D call TRBD1 (5 bases). CDR1 and CDR2 from the germline V gene are SGHTA and FQGTGA. The CDR3 has 15 residues. V was clipped by 2 bases and J by 2 bases, with 11 bases between them. CDR3 sequence (DNA): TGTGCCAGCAGCTTACAAGACAGCCTCACAGATACGCAGTATTTT. It translates to CASSLQDSLTDTQYF.

The rearrangement uses TRBV24-1 and TRBJ2-3; D gene ambiguous. The J call could be wrong; TRBJ1-5 is a better fit for the DNA end. Germline V gives CDR1 KGHDR, CDR2 SFDVKD. The CDR3 is 16 amino acids. Here the CDR3 reads CATSDFQLGRTDTQHF. CDR3 nucleotide sequence: TGTGCCACCAGTGATTTCCAACTAGGTCGTACAGATACGCAGCATTTT.

The table lists this clonotype with a few counts. This chain connects TRBV5-5 to TRBJ2-1; D may be TRBD2 (5 bases). V shed 4 bases and J shed 8 bases, with 19 bases lying between them. CDR3 size: 15 residues. Germline V gives CDR1 SGHKS, CDR2 YYEKEE (reference sequence). DNA for the CDR3: TGTGCCAGCAGCACGTGGACTGGCCCCTATGATGAGCAGTTCTTC. Its translation: CASSTWTGPYDEQFF.

This clonotype was seen more than once but under ten times. The rearrangement joins TRBV7-8 to TRBJ2-7; D not resolved. V shed 1 base and J shed 7 bases, with 14 bases lying between them. This CDR3 spans 14 amino acids. Looked up from germline, CDR1 is SGHVS and CDR2 is FQNEAQ. The CDR3 DNA sequence: TGTGCCAGCAGCTTAGTCGGGTCTCCTAAAGAGCAGTACTTC. Its protein is CASSLVGSPKEQYF.

This clonotype was detected a few times. The J gene is TRBJ1-1, the V gene TRBV4-1, with a tentative D call TRBD1 (5 bases). The V and J ends lost 4 bases and 0 bases respectively, with 12 bases between them. The CDR3 has 15 amino acids. Looked up from germline, CDR1 is MGHRA and CDR2 is YSYEKL. The CDR3 DNA reads TGCGCCAGCAGCCCGGAGGGGACGGTGAACACTGAAGCTTTCTTT. Its translation is CASSPEGTVNTEAFF.

This clonotype was counted between two and nine times. The chain employs TRBV4-1 and TRBJ2-5, with 7 bases lining up with TRBD2. CDR1 and CDR2 (germline): MGHRA, YSYEKL. The V gene end was trimmed by 1 base and the J gene end by 5 bases; junction bases not matched to a gene: 10. The CDR3 runs 16 residues. The CDR3 nucleotides are TGCGCCAGCAGCCAAGTTCCCGGGGCCGGGGGGGAGACCCAGTACTTC. This translates into CASSQVPGAGGETQYF.

This clonotype was observed a handful of times. The V and J genes are TRBV12-3 or TRBV12-4 and TRBJ1-5; 7 bases map to TRBD1. The CDR3 covers 14 residues. Trimming at V came to 6 bases and at J to 4 bases, leaving 6 bases not matched to a gene. The CDR3 region is CASRTGAGNQPQHF. CDR3 coding DNA: TGTGCCAGCAGAACAGGGGCGGGGAATCAGCCCCAGCATTTT.